This entry features one T cell receptor (beta chain) sequence. Its specificity is unknown. It was CD45RO-negative cells, positively selected for CCR7, that made up naive CD8 cells, with terminally differentiated effector memory CD45RA+ cells excluded. This sample stems from a study of shared clonotypes between healthy human individuals. Points from the study as a whole: Among donors, clonotype sharing was expected to be affected by sequencing depth. Owing to a small donor count, the genetic and exposure-history diversity represented was limited.

TCRdb's table, derived via immunoSEQ multiplex PCR, lists solely in-frame clones and lacks some. This sample has roughly 2.1 million clones, with 90% to 95% found just once. This sequence was found in a man younger than 35 in good health. Some clones in this sample may be carry-over from other donors' samples. Sequences were obtained from naive CD8+ T cells from PBMCs.

The CDR3 DNA sequence: TGCAGCGCTTTGAGAGGGGGCGGGTACGAGCAGTACTTC. This translates into CSALRGGGYEQYF. This sequence joins TRBV29-1 and TRBJ2-7; 7 bases map to TRBD1. The V gene's germline CDR1 is SQVTM and CDR2 ANQGSEA. The CDR3 length is 13 residues. The J segment lost 4 bases and the V segment lost 7 bases, leaving 10 bases of the junction unmatched.